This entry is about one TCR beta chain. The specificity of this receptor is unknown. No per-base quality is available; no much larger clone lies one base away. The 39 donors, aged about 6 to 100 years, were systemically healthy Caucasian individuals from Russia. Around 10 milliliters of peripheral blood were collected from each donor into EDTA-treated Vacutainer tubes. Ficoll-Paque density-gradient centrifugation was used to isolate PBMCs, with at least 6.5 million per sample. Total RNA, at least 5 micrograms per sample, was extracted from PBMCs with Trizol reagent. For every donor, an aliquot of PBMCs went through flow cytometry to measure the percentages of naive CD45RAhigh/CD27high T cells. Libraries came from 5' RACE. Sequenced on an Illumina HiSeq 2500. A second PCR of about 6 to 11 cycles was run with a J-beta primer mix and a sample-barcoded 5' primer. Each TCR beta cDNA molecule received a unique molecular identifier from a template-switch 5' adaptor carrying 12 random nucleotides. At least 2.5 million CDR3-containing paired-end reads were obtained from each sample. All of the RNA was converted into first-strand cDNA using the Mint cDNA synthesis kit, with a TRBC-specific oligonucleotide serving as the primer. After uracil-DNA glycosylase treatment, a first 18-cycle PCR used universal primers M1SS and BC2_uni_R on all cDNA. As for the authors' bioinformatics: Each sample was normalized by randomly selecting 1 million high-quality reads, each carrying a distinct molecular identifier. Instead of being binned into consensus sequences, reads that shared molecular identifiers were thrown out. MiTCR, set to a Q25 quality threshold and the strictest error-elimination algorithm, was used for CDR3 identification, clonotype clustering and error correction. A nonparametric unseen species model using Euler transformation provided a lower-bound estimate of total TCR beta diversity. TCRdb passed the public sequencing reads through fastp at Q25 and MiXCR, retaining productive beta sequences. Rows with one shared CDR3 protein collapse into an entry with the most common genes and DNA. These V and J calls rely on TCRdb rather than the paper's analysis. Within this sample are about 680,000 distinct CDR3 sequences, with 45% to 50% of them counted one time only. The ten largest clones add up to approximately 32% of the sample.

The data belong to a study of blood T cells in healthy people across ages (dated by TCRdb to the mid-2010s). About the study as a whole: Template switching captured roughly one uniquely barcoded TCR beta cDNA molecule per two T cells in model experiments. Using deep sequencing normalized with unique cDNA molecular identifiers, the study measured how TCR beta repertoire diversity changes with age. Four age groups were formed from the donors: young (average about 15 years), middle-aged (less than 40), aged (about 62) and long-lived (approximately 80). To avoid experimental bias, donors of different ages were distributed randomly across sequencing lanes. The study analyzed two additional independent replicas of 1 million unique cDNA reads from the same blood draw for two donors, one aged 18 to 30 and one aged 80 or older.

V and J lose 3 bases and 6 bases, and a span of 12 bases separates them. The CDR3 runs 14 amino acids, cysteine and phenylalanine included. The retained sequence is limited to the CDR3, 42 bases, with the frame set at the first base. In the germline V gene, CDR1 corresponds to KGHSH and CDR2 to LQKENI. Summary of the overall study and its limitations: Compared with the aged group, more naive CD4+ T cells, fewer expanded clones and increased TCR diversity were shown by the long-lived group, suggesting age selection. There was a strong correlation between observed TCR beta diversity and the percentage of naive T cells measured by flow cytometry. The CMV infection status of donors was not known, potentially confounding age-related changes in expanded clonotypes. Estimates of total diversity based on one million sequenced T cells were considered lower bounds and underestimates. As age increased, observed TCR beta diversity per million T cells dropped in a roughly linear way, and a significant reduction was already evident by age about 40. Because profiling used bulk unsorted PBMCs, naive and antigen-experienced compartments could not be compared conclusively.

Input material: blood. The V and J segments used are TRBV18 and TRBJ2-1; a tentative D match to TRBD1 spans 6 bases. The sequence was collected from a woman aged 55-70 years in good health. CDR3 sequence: CASSPGASTNEQFF. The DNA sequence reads TGTGCCAGCTCACCGGGGGCCTCTACCAATGAGCAGTTCTTC.